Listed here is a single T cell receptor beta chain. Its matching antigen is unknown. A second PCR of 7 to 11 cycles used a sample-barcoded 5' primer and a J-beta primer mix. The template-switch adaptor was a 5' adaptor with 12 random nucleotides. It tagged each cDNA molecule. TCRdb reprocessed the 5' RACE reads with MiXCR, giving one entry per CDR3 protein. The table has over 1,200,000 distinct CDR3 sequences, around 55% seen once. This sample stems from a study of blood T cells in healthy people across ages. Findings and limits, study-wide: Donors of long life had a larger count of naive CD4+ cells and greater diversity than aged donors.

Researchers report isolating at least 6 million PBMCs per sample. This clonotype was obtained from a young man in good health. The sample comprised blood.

CDR3 residues: CASTLNRVGTEAFF. CDR3 nucleotide sequence: TGTGCCAGCACTCTTAACAGGGTAGGGACTGAAGCTTTCTTT. V usage is TRBV7-6 and J usage is TRBJ1-1, with a tentative D call TRBD1 (6 bases). V was cut by 7 bases and J by 5 bases, with 17 bases left in between. Germline values: CDR1 SGHVS, CDR2 FNYEAQ. This CDR3 is built from 14 residues.